Following are 11 T cell receptor beta chains from one sample sequenced in a study of T cell responses to AZD1222 COVID-19 vaccine. Using immunoSEQ multiplex PCR, the repertoire was profiled, and TCRdb retains in-frame clones only, with some absent. The sample lists over 95,000 clones, approximately 90% occurring once. The material sequenced was peripheral blood, taken 28 days after the second AZD1222 dose. The source is an adult who received the AZD1222 COVID-19 vaccine.

The chain links TRBV9 to TRBJ2-5; 7 bases match TRBD1. CDR3 size: 16 residues. CDR1 and CDR2 (germline): SGDLS, YYNGEE. V lost 4 bases, J lost 0 bases, and 9 bases stayed unmatched. The CDR3 region is CASSPLTGMYQETQYF. In nucleotides, the CDR3 is TGTGCCAGCAGCCCGTTGACAGGGATGTACCAAGAGACCCAGTACTTC. Using reference TRBV9 and TRBJ2-5 for the parts outside the CDR3, the full variable domain is DSGVTQTPKHLITATGQRVTLRCSPRSGDLSVYWYQQSLDQGLQFLIQYYNGEERAKGNILERFSAQQFPDLHSELNLSSLELGDSALYFCASSPLTGMYQETQYFGPGTRLLVL.

This chain connects TRBV10-3 to TRBJ2-5; maybe TRBD2 (7 bases). Trimming removed 0 bases at V and 2 bases at J, with 16 bases between. The CDR3 has 17 residues. CDR1 ENHRY and CDR2 SYGVKD come from the germline V gene. The CDR3 bases are TGTGCCATCAGTGAGTCGGCGGGGGCGCGCTCGCAAGAGACCCAGTACTTC. Translated: CAISESAGARSQETQYF.

DNA for the CDR3: TGTGCCAGCTCAGCCCTGGGGCAGCCGAACACCGGGGAGCTGTTTTTT. It encodes CASSALGQPNTGELFF. The V call is TRBV18, the J call TRBJ2-2; D may be TRBD1 (5 bases). Germline lookup yields CDR1 KGHSH and CDR2 LQKENI. CDR3 length equals 16 residues. Trimming cost V 5 bases and J 0 bases, with 13 bases left between them.

The chain employs TRBV2 and TRBJ2-3, with 7 bases lining up with TRBD1. The CDR3 consists of 14 residues. In germline, CDR1 is SNHLY, CDR2 FYNNEI. J lost 0 bases, V lost 6 bases, and 3 bases had no gene match. The CDR3 protein is CASSGTVSTDTQYF. CDR3 coding DNA: TGTGCCAGCAGCGGGACAGTCAGCACAGATACGCAGTATTTT.

V and J are TRBV28 and TRBJ1-5, with a weak D call TRBD1 (5 bases). V gave up 7 bases and J gave up 4 bases, with 17 bases separating them. Germline CDR1 and CDR2: MDHEN and SYDVKM. The CDR3 is 15 amino acids. The CDR3 is CASTPLGAGNQPQHF. The CDR3 DNA sequence: TGTGCCAGCACCCCTCTCGGGGCGGGGAATCAGCCCCAGCATTTT.

V and J are TRBV7-9 and TRBJ2-1, with 14 bases lining up with TRBD2. Per the germline V gene, CDR1 is SEHNR and CDR2 is FQNEAQ (reference sequence). V lost 5 bases, J lost 9 bases, and 6 bases stayed unmatched. The length of the CDR3 is 15 residues. The DNA of the CDR3 is TGTGCCAGCAGCCCGGGACTAGCGGGAGACGGTGAGCAGTTCTTC. Its protein is CASSPGLAGDGEQFF.

This chain joins TRBV9 and TRBJ2-5; D is tentatively TRBD1 or TRBD2 (5 bases each). Germline CDR1 reads SGDLS; CDR2 reads YYNGEE. The germline V and J ends were trimmed by 4 bases and 1 base, with 8 bases remaining between them. The CDR3 contains 13 residues. The CDR3 spells CASSYGTQETQYF. DNA of the CDR3: TGTGCCAGCAGCTACGGGACCCAAGAGACCCAGTACTTC.

This sequence joins TRBV21-1 and TRBJ2-5; no DNA check was done on the table's D call, TRBD2. TRBV21-1 is an annotated pseudogene. CDR3 length: 16 residues. The chain's CDR3 is CASSKGPSGGVETQYF. The CDR3, as DNA: TGTGCCAGCAGCAAAGGACCGTCTGGGGGGGTGGAGACCCAGTACTTC.

The V gene is TRBV3-1 (or the pseudogene TRBV3-2), the J gene TRBJ2-2; D remains ambiguous. The CDR3 runs to 14 residues. The germline CDR1 and CDR2 sequences are LGHDT and YNNKEL (reference sequence). Trimming cost V 0 bases and J 0 bases, with 2 bases left between them. CDR3 sequence: CASSQDTNTGELFF. The CDR3, as DNA: TGTGCCAGCAGCCAAGACACGAACACCGGGGAGCTGTTTTTT.

This chain joins TRBV21-1 and TRBJ2-2. TRBV21-1 is a pseudogene locus. This CDR3 is built from 12 residues. The CDR3 loop is CASSKNTGELFF. In DNA form, the CDR3 reads TGTGCCAGCAGCAAAAACACCGGGGAGCTGTTTTTT.

In its sample, this clone was seen once. This sequence joins TRBV5-1 and TRBJ1-5; D remains ambiguous. CDR1 is SGHRS and CDR2 is YFSETQ in the germline V gene. V shed 5 bases and J shed 5 bases, with 11 bases lying between them. The CDR3 extends over 13 amino acids. The DNA of the CDR3 is TGCGCCAGCAGGGCGGAAGAGCATCAGCCCCAGCATTTT. It yields the protein CASRAEEHQPQHF.